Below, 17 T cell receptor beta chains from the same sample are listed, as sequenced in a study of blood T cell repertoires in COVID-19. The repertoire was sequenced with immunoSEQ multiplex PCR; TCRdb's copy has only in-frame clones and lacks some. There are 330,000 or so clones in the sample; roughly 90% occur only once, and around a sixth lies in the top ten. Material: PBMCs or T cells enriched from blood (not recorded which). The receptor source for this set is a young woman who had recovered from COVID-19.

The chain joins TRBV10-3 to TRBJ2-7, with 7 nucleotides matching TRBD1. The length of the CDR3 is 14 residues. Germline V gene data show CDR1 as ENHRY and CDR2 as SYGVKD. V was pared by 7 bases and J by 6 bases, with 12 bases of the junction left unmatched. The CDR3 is CAIKGQVGISEQYF. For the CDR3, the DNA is TGTGCCATCAAAGGACAGGTCGGGATCAGCGAGCAGTACTTC.

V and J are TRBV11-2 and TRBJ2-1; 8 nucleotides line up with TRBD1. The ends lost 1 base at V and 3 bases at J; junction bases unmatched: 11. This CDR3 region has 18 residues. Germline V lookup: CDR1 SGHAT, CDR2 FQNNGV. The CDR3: CASSLVQGQGKHYNEQFF. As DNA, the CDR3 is TGTGCCAGCAGCTTAGTCCAAGGACAGGGTAAACACTACAATGAGCAGTTCTTC.

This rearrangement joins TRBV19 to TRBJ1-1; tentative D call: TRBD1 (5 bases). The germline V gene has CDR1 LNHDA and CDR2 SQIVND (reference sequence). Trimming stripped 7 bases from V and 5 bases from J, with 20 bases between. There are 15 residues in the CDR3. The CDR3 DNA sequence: TGTGCCAGTACCCTCGCCGGGGGAGCGCGAACTGAAGCTTTCTTT. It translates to CASTLAGGARTEAFF.

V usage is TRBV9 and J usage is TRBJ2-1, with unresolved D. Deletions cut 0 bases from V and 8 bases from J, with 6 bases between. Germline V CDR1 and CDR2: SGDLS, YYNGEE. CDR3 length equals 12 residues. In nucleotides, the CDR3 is TGTGCCAGCAGCGTAGCTGGGCATGAGCAGTTCTTC. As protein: CASSVAGHEQFF.

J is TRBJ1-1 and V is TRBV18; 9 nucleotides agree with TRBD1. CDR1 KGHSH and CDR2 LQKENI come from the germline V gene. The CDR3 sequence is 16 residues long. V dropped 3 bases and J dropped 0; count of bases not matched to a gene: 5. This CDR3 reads CASSPNDRGMNTEAFF. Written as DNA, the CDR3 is TGTGCCAGCTCACCGAACGACAGGGGGATGAACACTGAAGCTTTCTTT.

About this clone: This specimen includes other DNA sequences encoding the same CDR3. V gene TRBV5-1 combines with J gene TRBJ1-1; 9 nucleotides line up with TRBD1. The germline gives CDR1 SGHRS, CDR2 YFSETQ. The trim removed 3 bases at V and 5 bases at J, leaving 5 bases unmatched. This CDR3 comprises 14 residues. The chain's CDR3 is CASSSQGAGTEAFF. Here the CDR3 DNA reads TGCGCCAGCAGCTCACAGGGGGCCGGAACTGAAGCTTTCTTT. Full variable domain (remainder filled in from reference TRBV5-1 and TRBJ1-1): KAGVTQTPRYLIKTRGQQVTLSCSPISGHRSVSWYQQTPGQGLQFLFEYFSETQRNKGNFPGRFSGRQFSNSRSEMNVSTLELGDSALYLCASSSQGAGTEAFFGQGTRLTVV.

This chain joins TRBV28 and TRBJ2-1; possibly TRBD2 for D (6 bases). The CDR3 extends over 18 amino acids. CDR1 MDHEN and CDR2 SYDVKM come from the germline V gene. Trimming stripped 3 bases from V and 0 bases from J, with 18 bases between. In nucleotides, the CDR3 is TGTGCCAGCAGTTTTGAGTGGGCGTTCGGGAGCTCCTACAATGAGCAGTTCTTC. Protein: CASSFEWAFGSSYNEQFF.

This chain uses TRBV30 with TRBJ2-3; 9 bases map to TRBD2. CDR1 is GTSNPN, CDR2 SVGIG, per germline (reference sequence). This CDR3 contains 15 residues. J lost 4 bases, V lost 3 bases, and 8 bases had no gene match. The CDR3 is CAWSLGGGGADTQYF. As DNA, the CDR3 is TGTGCCTGGAGCCTGGGCGGCGGGGGGGCAGATACGCAGTATTTT.

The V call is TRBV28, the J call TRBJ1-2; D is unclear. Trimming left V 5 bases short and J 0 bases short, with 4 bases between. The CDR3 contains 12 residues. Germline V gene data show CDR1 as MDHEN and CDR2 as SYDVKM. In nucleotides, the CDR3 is TGTGCCAGCAGTACTCCTAACTATGGCTACACCTTC. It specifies CASSTPNYGYTF.

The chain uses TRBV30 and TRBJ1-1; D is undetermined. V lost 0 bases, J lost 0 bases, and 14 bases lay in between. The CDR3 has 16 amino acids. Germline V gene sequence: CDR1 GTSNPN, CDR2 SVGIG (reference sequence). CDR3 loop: CAWSVEGGDMNTEAFF. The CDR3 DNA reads TGTGCCTGGAGTGTCGAAGGTGGAGATATGAACACTGAAGCTTTCTTT.

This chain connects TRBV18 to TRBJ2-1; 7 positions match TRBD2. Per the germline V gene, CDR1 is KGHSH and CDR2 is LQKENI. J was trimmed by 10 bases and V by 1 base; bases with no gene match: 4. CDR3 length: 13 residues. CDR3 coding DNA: TGTGCCAGCTCACCACGATGGGGAGGGGAGCAGTTCTTC. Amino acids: CASSPRWGGEQFF.

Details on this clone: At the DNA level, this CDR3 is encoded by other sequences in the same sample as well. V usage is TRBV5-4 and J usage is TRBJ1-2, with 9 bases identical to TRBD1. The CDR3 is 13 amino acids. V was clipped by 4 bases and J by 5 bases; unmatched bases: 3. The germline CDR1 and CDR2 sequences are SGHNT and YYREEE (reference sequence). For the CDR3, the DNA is TGTGCCAGCAGCCCGGACAGGGGATATGGCTACACCTTC. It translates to CASSPDRGYGYTF.

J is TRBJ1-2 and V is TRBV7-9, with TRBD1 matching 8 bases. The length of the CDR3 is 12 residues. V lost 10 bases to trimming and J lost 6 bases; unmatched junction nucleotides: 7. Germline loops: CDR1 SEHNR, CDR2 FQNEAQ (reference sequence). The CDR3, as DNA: TGTGCCACTCCGGGGACAGGTGATGGCTACACCTTC. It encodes CATPGTGDGYTF.

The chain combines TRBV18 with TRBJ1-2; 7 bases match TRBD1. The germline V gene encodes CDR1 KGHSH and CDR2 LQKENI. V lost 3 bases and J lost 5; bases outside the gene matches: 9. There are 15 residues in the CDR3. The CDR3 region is CASSPSTGVRYGYTF. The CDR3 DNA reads TGTGCCAGCTCACCCTCCACAGGGGTACGGTATGGCTACACCTTC.

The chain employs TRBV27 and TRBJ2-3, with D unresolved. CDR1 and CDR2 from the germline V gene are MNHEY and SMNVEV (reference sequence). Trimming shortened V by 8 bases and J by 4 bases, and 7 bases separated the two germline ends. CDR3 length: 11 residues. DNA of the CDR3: TGTGCCAGCTCAGAGGCAGATACGCAGTATTTT. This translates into CASSEADTQYF.

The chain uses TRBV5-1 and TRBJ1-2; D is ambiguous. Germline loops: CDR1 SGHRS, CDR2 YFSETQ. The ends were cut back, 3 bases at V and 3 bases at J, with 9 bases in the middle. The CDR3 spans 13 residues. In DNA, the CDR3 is TGCGCCAGCAGCTCGGGAGAGCACTATGGCTACACCTTC. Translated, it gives CASSSGEHYGYTF. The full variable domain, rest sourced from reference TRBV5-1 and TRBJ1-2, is KAGVTQTPRYLIKTRGQQVTLSCSPISGHRSVSWYQQTPGQGLQFLFEYFSETQRNKGNFPGRFSGRQFSNSRSEMNVSTLELGDSALYLCASSSGEHYGYTFGSGTRLTVV.

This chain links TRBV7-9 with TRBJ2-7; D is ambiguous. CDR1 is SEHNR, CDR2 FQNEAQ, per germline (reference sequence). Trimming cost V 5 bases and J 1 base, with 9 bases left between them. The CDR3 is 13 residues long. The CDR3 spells CASSPEVSYEQYF. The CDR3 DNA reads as TGTGCCAGCAGCCCAGAGGTGTCCTACGAGCAGTACTTC. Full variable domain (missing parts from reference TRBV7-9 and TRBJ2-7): DTGVSQNPRHKITKRGQNVTFRCDPISEHNRLYWYRQTLGQGPEFLTYFQNEAQLEKSRLLSDRFSAERPKGSFSTLEIQRTEQGDSAMYLCASSPEVSYEQYFGPGTRLTVT.